These 11 T cell receptor beta chains were all obtained from the same sample, sequenced in a study of blood T cell repertoires in COVID-19. Method: immunoSEQ multiplex PCR; TCRdb's copy keeps in-frame clones and lacks some. The sample includes 84,000 or so clones, approximately 92% of them seen just once. Material for sequencing was peripheral blood. All receptors come from a woman aged 55-69 years with active COVID-19.

The CDR3 DNA sequence: TGTGCCAGCAGTTTGACAGACTTTAACTATGGCTACACCTTC. It specifies CASSLTDFNYGYTF. This rearrangement joins TRBV28 to TRBJ1-2; tentatively, D is TRBD1 (5 bases). The ends were cut back, 3 bases at V and 1 base at J, with 9 bases in the middle. The length of the CDR3 is 14 residues. CDR1 is MDHEN, CDR2 SYDVKM, per germline.

The chain is built from TRBV19 and TRBJ2-7; possibly TRBD1 for D (5 bases). The CDR3 has 13 amino acids. The ends were cut back, 4 bases at V and 3 bases at J, with 10 bases in the middle. The V gene's germline CDR1 is LNHDA and CDR2 SQIVND (reference sequence). CDR3 coding DNA: TGTGCCAGTAGTAGTGGACATCTCTACGAGCAGTACTTC. The encoded protein is CASSSGHLYEQYF.

The J gene is TRBJ2-3, the V gene TRBV7-2; 8 positions agree with TRBD2. Germline V gene data show CDR1 as SGHTA and CDR2 as FQGNSA. Trimming took 1 base from V and 0 from J; bases not matched to a gene: 3. CDR3 length equals 16 residues. The DNA of the CDR3 is TGTGCCAGCAGCTTAGACGCGGGGGGAAGCACAGATACGCAGTATTTT. Translated: CASSLDAGGSTDTQYF.

The chain recombines TRBV29-1 with TRBJ2-5; 9 positions match TRBD1. Trimming removed 7 bases from V and 4 bases from J; junction bases left unmatched: 10. Germline CDR1 reads SQVTM; CDR2 reads ANQGSEA. This CDR3 has 14 residues. As DNA, the CDR3 is TGCAGCGCTTTAACAGGGGGCTCGGGAGAGACCCAGTACTTC. It translates to CSALTGGSGETQYF.

This chain joins TRBV5-4 and TRBJ1-1; no definite D call. The V gene's germline CDR1 is SGHNT and CDR2 YYREEE (reference sequence). V lost 2 bases to trimming and J lost 1 base, with 9 bases between them. The CDR3 sequence is 14 residues long. The CDR3 nucleotides read TGTGCCAGCAGCTTAGGTACAGAGAACACTGAAGCTTTCTTT. It translates to CASSLGTENTEAFF.

This chain uses TRBV12-5 with TRBJ2-3, with D possibly TRBD2 on 6 matching bases. V was cut by 0 bases and J by 7 bases, with 14 bases left in between. The germline V gene has CDR1 LGHNT and CDR2 FRNRAP. There are 15 residues in the CDR3. The CDR3 nucleotides read TGTGCTAGTGGTTTGGTACAGGCAGGGAGGCATACGCAGTATTTT. Translation: CASGLVQAGRHTQYF.

The J gene is TRBJ1-1, the V gene TRBV19; 8 nucleotides line up with TRBD1. CDR1 is LNHDA and CDR2 is SQIVND in the germline V gene (reference sequence). With 5 bases clipped from V and 4 bases from J, the junction kept 6 bases outside the gene matches. The CDR3 totals 14 residues. The CDR3 nucleotides read TGTGCCAGTAGTTTCAGGGGGCAAAGCACTGAAGCTTTCTTT. Translating it yields CASSFRGQSTEAFF.

This rearrangement joins TRBV11-2 to TRBJ1-1; D might be TRBD1 (5 bases). V was cut by 2 bases and J by 1 base, with 14 bases left in between. Germline values: CDR1 SGHAT, CDR2 FQNNGV. This CDR3 has 16 amino acids. In DNA form, the CDR3 reads TGTGCCAGCAGCTTATTGCGGGGTGGGGCGAACACTGAAGCTTTCTTT. Its protein product is CASSLLRGGANTEAFF.

Only one count was recorded for this clone. V is TRBV14 and J is TRBJ2-2, with 8 nucleotides matching TRBD2. V trimming: 2 bases; J trimming: 7 bases; junction bases outside the gene matches: 12. The CDR3 totals 17 residues. CDR1 is SGHDN and CDR2 is FVKESK in the germline V gene. CDR3 nucleotides: TGTGCCAGCAGCCAACCCCGGGGGGGCCGAGGTAGCGGGGAGCTGTTTTTT. Its translation: CASSQPRGGRGSGELFF.

The chain employs TRBV30 and TRBJ2-7; D is unclear. Germline-derived CDR1 and CDR2 are GTSNPN and SVGIG (reference sequence). The CDR3 runs 13 residues. The ends were cut back, 2 bases at V and 4 bases at J, with 12 bases in the middle. The CDR3 is CAWSIDTWYEQYF. For the CDR3, the DNA is TGTGCCTGGAGTATCGACACTTGGTACGAGCAGTACTTC. Filled out from reference TRBV30 and TRBJ2-7, the complete variable domain reads SQTIHQWPATLVQPVGSPLSLECTVEGTSNPNLYWYRQAAGRGLQLLFYSVGIGQISSEVPQNLSASRPQDRQFILSSKKLLLSDSGFYLCAWSIDTWYEQYFGPGTRLTVT.

CDR3 bases: TGTGCCAGCAGTTACCAGGCAGATAATGAAGCTTTCTTT. This translates into CASSYQADNEAFF. The rearrangement links TRBV6-6 to TRBJ1-1; no definite D call. This CDR3 has 13 residues. The germline V gene has CDR1 MNHNY and CDR2 SVGAGI (reference sequence). V was shortened by 2 bases and J by 7 bases, with 11 bases between the two germline ends.